This T cell receptor beta chain appears in the sequencing data of a study of shared T cell receptors in the human thymus (dated by TCRdb to about 2021). Notes on the research overall: The study examined how self-reactive, shared T-cell receptor alpha chains are generated in the human thymus.

A remark on this clone: No cognate antigen has been identified for it. Per-base qualities were not stored, and no clone one base away is much larger.

Library construction relied on the immunoSEQ multiplex PCR assay. What TCRdb holds here is the immuneACCESS table cut down to in-frame rearrangements. Part of the clones is not present; checked against another copy, under half of the missing clones reflect an unresolved V gene, and the others are unexplained. The sample table lists 550,000 to 800,000 clones, 80% to 90% of them with a count of one. The ten largest clones capture around 0.0099% of the sample. The junction carries 11 bases between V and J, which are trimmed by 0 bases and 5 bases respectively. The CDR3 contains 15 residues, cysteine and phenylalanine counted. This entry keeps only the CDR3 DNA: 45 bases, framed from base 1. From a lookup of the germline V gene, CDR1 and CDR2 are SGHRS and YFSETQ. These data also featured in a second study, about human thymus T cells. As described in the second report: In Finland, the donors were immunologically healthy infants who were having open corrective cardiac surgery for congenital heart defects. The thymus tissue came from surgical resects taken out during corrective cardiac surgery. V and J gene segment usage appeared biased in both thymic and peripheral blood repertoires. The related research reported highly overlapping thymic TCR repertoires among unrelated individuals. The study used fewer than ten infant thymus samples plus four related peripheral blood samples to characterize TCR alpha and beta repertoires. Donor ages ranged from roughly 7 to 250 days, and the cohort comprised roughly six male and two female infants. After being mechanically released from the tissue, thymocytes were kept at -70 degrees C in pellets of about 9-34 million cells. Genomic DNA was extracted from frozen cell pellets with a QIAsymphony instrument. The immunoSEQ multiplex PCR assay was used to amplify the TCRB and TCRAD loci from a standardized amount of quality-controlled genomic DNA. The amplicons spanned the V(D)J region and were long enough to cover the CDR3 and allow V and J genes to be identified. The amplicons were sequenced on an Illumina platform via the commercial immunoSEQ service. Primer bias and sequencing errors were corrected using previously described methods, and TCRAD and TCRB definitions followed the IMGT database. Analysis of the repertoires was done with immunoSEQ Analyzer 3.0 and VDJTools and included basic statistics, V/J segment usage, diversity estimates, rarefaction and pairwise overlap. Diversity was estimated using the Chao1, ChaoE, Efron-Thisted, Shannon and inverse Simpson indices, and was also estimated on datasets down-sampled to the size of the smallest sample. For repertoire overlap, CDR3 nucleotide sequence, V gene and J gene had to match strictly, and clustering was done by Jaccard-based multidimensional scaling. On average, thymus samples gave roughly 800,000 unique TCRB clonotypes, whereas blood samples gave 75,000 to 85,000.

The chain is made from TRBV5-1 and TRBJ2-2, with TRBD1 tentatively as D gene (7 bases match). Sequences were obtained from thymocytes. This clonotype was obtained from a girl less than two years old with a congenital heart defect. Donor details come from another sample of the same person, matched by shared clones. The nucleotide sequence is given as TGCGCCAGCAGCTTGGGGACAGGAGGGACCGGGGAGCTGTTTTTT. Translated, this gives CASSLGTGGTGELFF.